In its sample, the clone carrying this T cell receptor (beta chain) was seen many times. This sample is part of a study of neurological immune-mediated disorders. With 10-nucleotide random UMIs, 5'RACE was used to make the cDNA. MiXCR, applied by TCRdb to the 5' RACE reads, yields one record per CDR3 protein. The sample has 67,000 or so distinct CDR3 sequences, roughly 15% seen once. CDR1 and CDR2 from the germline V gene are SGHRS and YFSETQ. The CDR3 runs 14 residues. The germline V and J ends were trimmed by 6 bases and 6 bases, with 15 bases remaining between them. Noted time point: longitudinal time-point 1 (baseline). PBMCs stored at -80 C, 2 million in total, were the source of the unsorted libraries.

J is TRBJ2-2 and V is TRBV5-1; D unclear. The sequencing sample was made of PBMCs. This TCR was sampled from a female donor with HTLV-1-associated myelopathy (HAM/TSP). The CDR3 region is CASTNPFGAGELFF. As DNA, the CDR3 is TGCGCCAGCACCAACCCCTTTGGGGCCGGGGAGCTGTTTTTT.